These T cell receptor beta chains were read from a single sample in a study of tumor and adjacent non-tumor tissue in lung cancer. MiXCR, run by TCRdb on the multiplex PCR reads, gives a single entry per CDR3 protein. The sample has 65,000 to 75,000 distinct CDR3 sequences; around 82% are singletons. Material: distant non-tumor lung tissue. The receptors were gathered from a man in his 60s with non-small cell lung cancer. Both conserved end residues are part of each CDR3. The D gene is left open where the match is weak. The size entry is marked missing in some rows and otherwise reads once, few, many or a size class.

CDR3 DNA,CDR3 protein,V gene,clone size,J gene,D gene,CDR3 length
TGCGCTAGTAACCAAGAGATGCCCGCAGATACGCAGTATTTT,CASNQEMPADTQYF,TRBV4-1,NA,TRBJ2-3,NA,14
TGTGCCAGCAGCTTAGCGGGCGGCGCAGATACACAGCATTTT,CASSLAGGADTQHF,TRBV11-1,NA,TRBJ1-5,NA,14
TGTGCCAACAGCGAGTGGGATGCGGAGACCCAGTACTTC,CANSEWDAETQYF,TRBV12-3/TRBV12-4,NA,TRBJ2-5,NA,13
TGCACCAGCAGGCCATCACAGGGCCACGAGCAGTACTTC,CTSRPSQGHEQYF,TRBV5-1,NA,TRBJ2-7,NA,13
TGCGCCAGCAGCGCAACTCCGGGACAGTACTATGGCTACACCTTC,CASSATPGQYYGYTF,TRBV5-1,many,TRBJ1-2,TRBD1,15
TGCAGCGCGGAATTAACAGGGGGCGCCCAGCATTTT,CSAELTGGAQHF,TRBV29-1,medium-sized,TRBJ1-5,TRBD1,12
TGTACCAGCAGCTTTAAGACAGTGGTGGTGGGAGAAACCCAGTACTTC,CTSSFKTVVVGETQYF,TRBV11-2,NA,TRBJ2-5,NA,16
TGCAGCGCCCTATCAGATGCCACGACATATGGCTACACCTTC,CSALSDATTYGYTF,TRBV29-1,NA,TRBJ1-2,NA,14
TGTGCCAGCAATTATGGAGGAGGTGGGGCCAGCGTCCTGACTTTC,CASNYGGGGASVLTF,TRBV6-5,NA,TRBJ2-6,NA,15
TGCGCCAGCACCGGAGGGGGGAGATCGGGCACAGATACGCAGTATTTT,CASTGGGRSGTDTQYF,TRBV5-1,many,TRBJ2-3,NA,16
TGCAGCGTTCTTAAATGGGGTGGCACTGAAACTTTCTTT,CSVLKWGGTETFF,TRBV29-1,NA,TRBJ1-1,NA,13